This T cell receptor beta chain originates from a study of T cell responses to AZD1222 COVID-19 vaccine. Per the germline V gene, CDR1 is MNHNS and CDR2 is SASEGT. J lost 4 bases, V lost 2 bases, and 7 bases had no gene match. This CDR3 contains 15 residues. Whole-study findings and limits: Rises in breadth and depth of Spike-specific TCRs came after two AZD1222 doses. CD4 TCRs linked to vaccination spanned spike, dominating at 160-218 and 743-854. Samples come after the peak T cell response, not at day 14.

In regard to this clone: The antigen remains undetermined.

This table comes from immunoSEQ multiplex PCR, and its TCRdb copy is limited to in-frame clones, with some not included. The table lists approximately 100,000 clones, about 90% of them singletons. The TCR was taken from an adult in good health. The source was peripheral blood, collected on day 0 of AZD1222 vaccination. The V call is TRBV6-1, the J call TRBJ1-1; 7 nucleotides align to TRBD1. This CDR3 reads CASSEIQGIATEAFF. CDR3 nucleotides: TGTGCCAGCAGTGAAATACAGGGGATCGCCACTGAAGCTTTCTTT.